Listed below are T cell receptor beta chains from one sample, sequenced in a study of cytomegalovirus exposure and HLA in healthy donors. Method: immunoSEQ multiplex PCR; TCRdb's copy keeps in-frame clones and lacks some. Seen here are 150,000 or so clones, 75% to 85% observed once, and the top ten hold less than 10%. The sample comprised PBMCs. All receptors derive from a man aged 25-45 years in good health and CMV-seropositive. Each CDR3 is given with its conserved first and last residue. The D gene is left open where the match is weak. A row's size may be missing; if present it is once, few, many or a size class.

V gene	clone size	D gene	J gene	CDR3 protein	CDR3 DNA
TRBV4-3	few	TRBD1	TRBJ2-1	CASSQTPGTDYNEQFF	TGCGCCAGCAGCCAAACCCCCGGGACAGATTACAATGAGCAGTTCTTC
TRBV7-2	-	TRBD1	TRBJ1-2	CASSLGRGPLGYTF	TGTGCCAGCAGCTTAGGCAGGGGGCCTCTAGGCTACACCTTC
TRBV27	-	TRBD2	TRBJ2-7	CASSSMTSTLKGYEQYF	TGTGCCAGCAGTTCCATGACTAGCACTCTTAAAGGGTACGAGCAGTACTTC
TRBV28	-	TRBD2	TRBJ2-7	CASSLLGGSTPEQYF	TGTGCCAGCAGTCTCCTGGGCGGGAGTACCCCAGAGCAGTACTTC
TRBV5-1	-	-	TRBJ2-5	CASSLGSGEKTQYF	TGCGCCAGCAGCTTGGGGTCCGGGGAAAAGACCCAGTACTTC
TRBV11-1	-	-	TRBJ2-7	CASSLEYGGQYEQYF	TGTGCCAGCAGCTTAGAATACGGCGGCCAGTACGAGCAGTACTTC
TRBV25-1	-	-	TRBJ2-5	CASSVRGETQYF	TGTGCCAGCAGTGTCAGGGGTGAGACCCAGTACTTC
TRBV5-1	-	TRBD2	TRBJ2-3	CASSLGTRTTDTQYF	TGCGCCAGCAGCTTGGGGACTAGAACAACAGATACGCAGTATTTT
TRBV7-2	-	TRBD1	TRBJ1-1	CASSFQGQGPFEAFF	TGTGCCAGCAGCTTTCAGGGACAGGGGCCATTTGAAGCTTTCTTT
TRBV7-9	-	TRBD1	TRBJ1-1	CASSPLQGLNTEAFF	TGTGCCAGCAGCCCGTTACAGGGGTTGAACACTGAAGCTTTCTTT
TRBV29-1	-	-	TRBJ1-1	CSVDGGIRANTEAFF	TGCAGCGTTGACGGGGGAATTCGGGCGAACACTGAAGCTTTCTTT
TRBV5-5	-	-	TRBJ1-1	CASSLAPVRVNTEAFF	TGTGCCAGCAGCTTGGCCCCCGTCAGGGTGAACACTGAAGCTTTCTTT
TRBV7-2	-	-	TRBJ1-3	CASSLQRGSGNTIYF	TGTGCCAGCAGCCTCCAACGGGGTTCGGGAAACACCATATATTTT
TRBV7-2	-	TRBD2	TRBJ2-5	CASSLAGGQETQYF	TGTGCCAGCAGCTTAGCGGGGGGGCAAGAGACCCAGTACTTC
TRBV30	-	-	TRBJ1-1	CAWSSGRNTEAFF	TGTGCCTGGAGTTCGGGAAGGAACACTGAAGCTTTCTTT
TRBV4-1	-	-	TRBJ1-1	CASSPDGFNTEAFF	TGCGCCAGCAGCCCCGACGGGTTCAACACTGAAGCTTTCTTT
TRBV5-1	-	-	TRBJ2-5	CASSLSRSRWETQYF	TGCGCCAGCAGCTTGAGCCGGAGTAGATGGGAGACCCAGTACTTC
TRBV19	-	-	TRBJ2-7	CASSPSLGSYEQYF	TGTGCCAGTAGTCCCAGTCTAGGTTCCTACGAGCAGTACTTC
TRBV7-2	-	TRBD2	TRBJ2-7	CASVLGLAGSYEQYF	TGTGCCAGCGTTCTGGGCCTAGCGGGTTCCTACGAGCAGTACTTC
TRBV27	-	TRBD1	TRBJ1-1	CASSQTTGGTEAFF	TGTGCCAGCAGTCAGACCACAGGGGGCACTGAAGCTTTCTTT
TRBV19	-	-	TRBJ2-2	CASSIGVGELFF	TGTGCCAGTAGTATAGGAGTCGGGGAGCTGTTTTTT
TRBV27	-	TRBD1	TRBJ1-1	CASSPISGTAVVTFF	TGTGCCAGCAGTCCCATCTCAGGGACAGCGGTTGTCACTTTCTTT